A selection of T cell receptor beta chains follows, all from one sample in a study of cytotoxic CD8 clonotypes in ibrutinib-treated CLL. Only in-frame clones appear in the TCRdb table, and some are missing; sequencing was by immunoSEQ multiplex PCR. The table lists approximately 190,000 clones, over 65% of them singletons, with about 6% in the top ten. Sequenced here: PBMCs, sampled after 12 months of ibrutinib treatment. These receptors originate from a human donor with chronic lymphocytic leukemia. Each CDR3 is given with its conserved first and last residue. A D gene is named only where the DNA matches it firmly. The listing skips clone size in some rows; elsewhere it reads once, few, many or a size class.

>TRBJ1-4|TRBV9|once|TRBD1
CASTLSPGGVGEKLFF
TGTGCCAGCACTCTCTCACCAGGGGGCGTGGGTGAAAAACTGTTTTTT
>TRBJ1-2|TRBV28|NA|TRBD1
CASSILTGFGYTF
TGTGCCAGCAGTATTCTGACAGGGTTTGGCTACACCTTC
>TRBJ2-7|TRBV7-9|NA|NA
CASSLLGYEQYF
TGTGCCAGCAGCTTGCTAGGCTACGAGCAGTACTTC
>TRBJ1-1|TRBV5-6|NA|TRBD1
CASRDRVNTEAFF
TGTGCCAGCAGAGACAGGGTGAACACTGAAGCTTTCTTT
>TRBJ2-5|TRBV9|NA|NA
CASSVTSGVVETQYF
TGTGCCAGCAGCGTCACCTCGGGGGTAGTCGAGACCCAGTACTTC
>TRBJ1-1|TRBV7-9|NA|TRBD1
CASSTRTGWGMNTEAFF
TGTGCCAGCAGCACCCGGACAGGGTGGGGTATGAACACTGAAGCTTTCTTT
>TRBJ1-1|TRBV28|once|TRBD1
CASNEAGTGNTEAFF
TGTGCCAGCAACGAAGCCGGGACAGGGAACACTGAAGCTTTCTTT
>TRBJ1-1|TRBV4-3|few|NA
CASSQDVKGGTEAFF
TGCGCCAGCAGCCAAGACGTAAAGGGGGGCACTGAAGCTTTCTTT
>TRBJ1-1|TRBV5-4|NA|TRBD1
CASSSRDRPMNTEAFF
TGTGCCAGCAGCTCCCGGGACAGGCCCATGAACACTGAAGCTTTCTTT
>TRBJ1-5|TRBV28|NA|NA
CASSLREGNQPQHF
TGTGCCAGCAGCCTCAGGGAGGGAAATCAGCCCCAGCATTTT
>TRBJ1-6|TRBV5-1|NA|NA
CASSPSPTGLNSPLHF
TGCGCCAGCAGCCCCTCCCCGACAGGACTTAATTCACCCCTCCACTTT
>TRBJ2-5|TRBV29-1|many|NA
CSVKEGRETQYF
TGCAGCGTCAAGGAGGGGCGGGAGACCCAGTACTTC
>TRBJ2-7|TRBV6-4|NA|TRBD1
CASRGNRGRYEQYF
TGTGCCAGCAGGGGTAACAGGGGGCGGTACGAGCAGTACTTC
>TRBJ1-1|TRBV7-2|few|NA
CASSLSGRLDEAFF
TGTGCCAGCAGCTTATCAGGACGGTTAGATGAAGCTTTCTTT
>TRBJ2-5|TRBV30|NA|TRBD2
CAWSGGSPRGGQETQYF
TGTGCCTGGAGTGGGGGGTCCCCCCGGGGGGGACAAGAGACCCAGTACTTC
>TRBJ2-1|TRBV19|NA|TRBD2
CASSPLQTSWEQFF
TGTGCCAGTAGCCCGCTCCAGACTAGCTGGGAGCAGTTCTTC
>TRBJ1-3|TRBV10-1|NA|NA
CASSDVSGIF
TGCGCCAGCAGTGATGTCTCTGGGATTTTT
>TRBJ1-4|TRBV18|NA|TRBD1
CASSPPGTGHEKLFF
TGTGCCAGCTCACCCCCCGGGACAGGGCATGAAAAACTGTTTTTT
>TRBJ2-3|TRBV4-3|few|NA
CASSQDRGTQYF
TGCGCCAGCAGCCAAGACCGGGGTACGCAGTATTTT
>TRBJ2-7|TRBV5-1|NA|TRBD2
CASSVTGGSYEQYF
TGCGCCAGCAGCGTGACGGGAGGGTCCTACGAGCAGTACTTC
>TRBJ2-3|TRBV2|NA|NA
CASSAPDTQYF
TGTGCCAGCAGTGCCCCAGATACGCAGTATTTT
>TRBJ1-2|TRBV27|NA|TRBD1
CASASTGTLYGYTF
TGTGCCAGTGCCTCGACAGGGACCCTCTATGGCTACACCTTC
>TRBJ1-1|TRBV7-9|NA|NA
CASSLGGARTEAFF
TGTGCCAGCAGCTTAGGGGGGGCGCGGACTGAAGCTTTCTTT
>TRBJ2-7|TRBV28|NA|TRBD1
CASSRRPLTGEAYEQYF
TGTGCCAGCAGCCGTCGCCCCCTGACAGGGGAGGCCTACGAGCAGTACTTC
>TRBJ2-3|TRBV15|NA|TRBD1
CATSRAPTGSDTQYF
TGTGCCACCAGCAGAGCCCCGACAGGGTCAGATACGCAGTATTTT
>TRBJ2-1|TRBV27|few|NA
CASSIWNEQFF
TGTGCCAGCAGTATTTGGAATGAGCAGTTCTTC
>TRBJ1-1|TRBV2|NA|TRBD1
CASSGPEHTGVAFF
TGTGCCAGCAGCGGGCCCGAACACACAGGGGTAGCTTTCTTT
>TRBJ1-2|TRBV4-1|NA|NA
CASSQGALAYGYGYTF
TGCGCCAGCAGCCAAGGGGCACTGGCGTATGGCTATGGCTACACCTTC
>TRBJ1-1|TRBV4-1|NA|NA
CASSQLLGETNTEAFF
TGCGCCAGCAGCCAACTCCTCGGAGAGACGAACACTGAAGCTTTCTTT
>TRBJ2-7|TRBV30|NA|NA
CAWSSTLTEQYF
TGTGCCTGGAGTTCTACCCTTACTGAGCAGTACTTC
>TRBJ2-7|TRBV4-1|NA|NA
CASSQDGTRAYEQYF
TGCGCCAGCAGCCAAGATGGGACGAGGGCCTACGAGCAGTACTTC
>TRBJ1-1|TRBV2|once|NA
CASKGQGLMNTEAFF
TGTGCCAGCAAGGGGCAGGGCCTCATGAACACTGAAGCTTTCTTT
>TRBJ2-3|TRBV29-1|NA|TRBD2
CSVRTSGGASTDTQYF
TGCAGCGTAAGGACTAGCGGAGGTGCTAGCACAGATACGCAGTATTTT
>TRBJ2-3|TRBV5-6|NA|NA
CASSLAGAVDTQYF
TGTGCCAGCAGCTTGGCGGGAGCAGTGGATACGCAGTATTTT
>TRBJ1-4|TRBV27|NA|TRBD1
CASTRQGAGEKLFF
TGTGCCAGCACCCGACAGGGGGCAGGAGAAAAACTGTTTTTT
>TRBJ1-1|TRBV30|NA|NA
CAGNLLAEAFF
TGTGCCGGAAACCTATTGGCTGAAGCTTTCTTT
>TRBJ1-4|TRBV6-4|few|NA
CARLDGDNEKLFF
TGTGCCAGGCTAGACGGGGACAATGAAAAACTGTTTTTT
>TRBJ2-3|TRBV5-1|NA|TRBD1
CASSFARGQGDTQYF
TGCGCCAGCAGCTTCGCCAGGGGGCAGGGAGATACGCAGTATTTT
>TRBJ2-7|TRBV30|NA|NA
CAWSVDGTAEQYF
TGTGCCTGGAGTGTTGACGGAACCGCCGAGCAGTACTTC
>TRBJ2-7|TRBV5-1|NA|TRBD2
CASSPLAGPEQYF
TGCGCCAGCTCCCCCCTAGCGGGACCCGAGCAGTACTTC
>TRBJ1-2|TRBV4-3|few|NA
CASSHAGGTNYGYTF
TGCGCCAGCAGCCACGCTGGGGGTACTAACTATGGCTACACCTTC
>TRBJ1-5|TRBV19|NA|NA
CASSIGSGIGNQPQHF
TGTGCCAGTAGTATAGGATCGGGTATCGGCAATCAGCCCCAGCATTTT
>TRBJ2-1|TRBV9|NA|TRBD2
CASSVVAGGWGEQFF
TGTGCCAGCAGCGTAGTAGCGGGAGGGTGGGGTGAGCAGTTCTTC
>TRBJ2-1|TRBV7-2|NA|NA
CASSPPWVYNEQFF
TGTGCCAGCAGCCCCCCCTGGGTCTACAATGAGCAGTTCTTC
>TRBJ2-4|TRBV5-8|NA|NA
CASSLAVAKNIQYF
TGTGCCAGCAGCTTGGCGGTAGCCAAAAACATTCAGTACTTC
>TRBJ1-1|TRBV5-1|NA|NA
CASSLAEQGDLEAFF
TGCGCCAGCAGCTTGGCAGAACAGGGAGACCTTGAAGCTTTCTTT